This T cell receptor (beta chain) was found in a study of vaccination and CD4 T cells after COVID-19. Trimming took off 9 bases at V and 8 bases at J, with 16 bases between the two ends. This CDR3 spans 12 amino acids. Per germline, CDR1 MDHEN and CDR2 SYDVKM. As to treatment: approximately nine-day PBMC culture with coronavirus spike peptide pools or control peptides (ViraFEST assay). The Oncomine TCR Beta short-read assay generated sequence data from the DNA of cultured CD4+ T cells. TCRdb re-called the PCR reads with MiXCR, one entry per CDR3 protein. Here the sample spans fewer than 15,000 distinct CDR3 sequences, roughly 31% being singletons. In the case of this clonotype: What it recognizes is unknown.

The clonotype was recovered from a human donor with COVID-19. The specimen was cultured CD4+ T cells from blood. This sequence joins TRBV28 and TRBJ1-1; D gene ambiguous. The CDR3 protein is CASQGWGREAFF. The CDR3, as DNA: TGTGCCAGTCAAGGATGGGGAAGGGAAGCTTTCTTT.